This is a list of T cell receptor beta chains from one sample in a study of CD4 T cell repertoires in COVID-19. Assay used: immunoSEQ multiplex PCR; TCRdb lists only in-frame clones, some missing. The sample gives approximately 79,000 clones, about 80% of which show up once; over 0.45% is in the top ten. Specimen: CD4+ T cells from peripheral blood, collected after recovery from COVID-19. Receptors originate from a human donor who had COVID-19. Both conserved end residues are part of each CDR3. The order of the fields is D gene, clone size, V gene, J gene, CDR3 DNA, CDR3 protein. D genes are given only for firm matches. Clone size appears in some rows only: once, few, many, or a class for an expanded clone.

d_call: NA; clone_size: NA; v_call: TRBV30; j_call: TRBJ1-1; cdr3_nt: TGTGCCTGGGCCAGTGGGTTGGGTGAAGCTTTCTTT; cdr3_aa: CAWASGLGEAFF
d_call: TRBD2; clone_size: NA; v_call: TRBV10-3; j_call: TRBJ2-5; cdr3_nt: TGTGCCACCAAGCTCCTAGCGGGGGGGCAAGAGACCCAGTACTTC; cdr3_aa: CATKLLAGGQETQYF
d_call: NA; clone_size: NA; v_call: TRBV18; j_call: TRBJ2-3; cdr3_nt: TGTGCCAGCTCACAACGGGACGGGCGCACAGATACGCAGTATTTT; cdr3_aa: CASSQRDGRTDTQYF
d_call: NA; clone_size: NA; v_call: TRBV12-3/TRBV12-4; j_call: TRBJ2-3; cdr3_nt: TGTGCCAGCAGTCCCCTCCCGGATACGCAGTATTTT; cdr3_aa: CASSPLPDTQYF
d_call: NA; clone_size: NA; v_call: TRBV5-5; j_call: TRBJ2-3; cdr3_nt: TGTGCCAGCAGCTTGGCCAGGAATGTTTTAACGCAGTATTTT; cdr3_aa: CASSLARNVLTQYF
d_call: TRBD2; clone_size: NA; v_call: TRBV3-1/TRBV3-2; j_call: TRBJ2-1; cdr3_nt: TGTGCCAGCAGCTCCGGGACTAGCGAAGGCAATGAGCAGTTCTTC; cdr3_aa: CASSSGTSEGNEQFF
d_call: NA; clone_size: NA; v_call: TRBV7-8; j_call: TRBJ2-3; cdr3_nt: TGTGCCAGCAGCTTAGCGATCGAGGCAGCCACAGATACGCAGTATTTT; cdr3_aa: CASSLAIEAATDTQYF
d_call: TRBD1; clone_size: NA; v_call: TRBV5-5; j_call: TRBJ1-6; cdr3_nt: TGTGCCAGCAGCCTTCCCGACAGGGATTCACCCCTCCACTTT; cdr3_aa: CASSLPDRDSPLHF
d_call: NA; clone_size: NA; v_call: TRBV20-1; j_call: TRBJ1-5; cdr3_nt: TGCAGTGCTAGCCTCCGTGGGTCCCAGCATTTT; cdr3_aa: CSASLRGSQHF
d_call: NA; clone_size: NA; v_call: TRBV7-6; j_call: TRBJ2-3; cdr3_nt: TGTGCCAGCAGCCCAAGTAAGGGGCGCACAGATACGCAGTATTTT; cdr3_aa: CASSPSKGRTDTQYF
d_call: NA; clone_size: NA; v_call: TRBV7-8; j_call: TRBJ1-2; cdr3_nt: TGTGCCAGCAGCTCCTCAGGGTATGGCTACACCTTC; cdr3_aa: CASSSSGYGYTF
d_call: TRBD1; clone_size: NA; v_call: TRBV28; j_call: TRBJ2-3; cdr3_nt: TGTGCCAGCAGTCCCGACAGGGGGCCCACAGATACGCAGTATTTT; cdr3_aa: CASSPDRGPTDTQYF
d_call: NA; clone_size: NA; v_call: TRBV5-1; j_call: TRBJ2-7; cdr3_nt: TGCGCCAGCAGCACATCACTTCTTACGGGGGAGCAGTACTTC; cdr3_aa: CASSTSLLTGEQYF
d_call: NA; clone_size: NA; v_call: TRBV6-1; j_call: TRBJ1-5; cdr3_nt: TGTGCCAGCAGTGAAGCAAGGTTTTTTTTCGGGGATCAGCCCCAGCATTTT; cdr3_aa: CASSEARFFFGDQPQHF
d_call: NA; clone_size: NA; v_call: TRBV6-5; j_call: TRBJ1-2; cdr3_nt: TGTGCCAGCAGCCGGGACGCTAACTATGGCTACACCTTC; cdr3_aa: CASSRDANYGYTF
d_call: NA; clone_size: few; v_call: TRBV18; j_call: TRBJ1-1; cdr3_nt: TGTGCCAGCTCACCCGCAGACACGTTCATGAACACTGAAGCTTTCTTT; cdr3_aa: CASSPADTFMNTEAFF
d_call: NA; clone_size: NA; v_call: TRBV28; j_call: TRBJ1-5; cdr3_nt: TGTGCCAGCAGCAGGGACCTTAATCAGCCCCAGCATTTT; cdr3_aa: CASSRDLNQPQHF
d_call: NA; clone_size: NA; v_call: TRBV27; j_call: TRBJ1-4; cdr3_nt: TGTGCCAGCAGTTTTCAGGGGAAAGCGGGAAAACTGTTTTTT; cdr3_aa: CASSFQGKAGKLFF
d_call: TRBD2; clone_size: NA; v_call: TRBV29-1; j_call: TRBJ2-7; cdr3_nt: TGCAGCGTATCCCGGGGACTAACCTACGAGCAGTACTTC; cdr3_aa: CSVSRGLTYEQYF
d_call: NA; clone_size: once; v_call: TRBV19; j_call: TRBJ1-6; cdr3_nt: TGTGCCAGTAGTCACGGACGGTATAATTCACCCCTCCACTTT; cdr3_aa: CASSHGRYNSPLHF
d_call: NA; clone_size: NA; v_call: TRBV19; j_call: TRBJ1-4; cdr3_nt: TGTGCCAGCAACCCCTCCAGTGCAACTAATGAAAAACTGTTTTTT; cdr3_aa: CASNPSSATNEKLFF
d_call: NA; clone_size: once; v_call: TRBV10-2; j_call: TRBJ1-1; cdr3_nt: TGCGCCAGCAGTGAGTCAGGACGGCTGAACACTGAAGCTTTCTTT; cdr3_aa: CASSESGRLNTEAFF
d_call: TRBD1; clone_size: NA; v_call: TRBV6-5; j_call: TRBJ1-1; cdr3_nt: TGTGCCAGCAGTCGTCCAGGGGGCGGGAACACTGAAGCTTTCTTT; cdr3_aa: CASSRPGGGNTEAFF
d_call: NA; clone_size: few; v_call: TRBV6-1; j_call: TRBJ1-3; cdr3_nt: TGTGCCAGCAGTGAATATGGGGGGCTGTCTGGAAACACCATATATTTT; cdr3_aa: CASSEYGGLSGNTIYF
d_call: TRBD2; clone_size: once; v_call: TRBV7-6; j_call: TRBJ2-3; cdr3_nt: TGTGCCAGCAGCGACAGCGGGAGAGGGACAGATACGCAGTATTTT; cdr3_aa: CASSDSGRGTDTQYF
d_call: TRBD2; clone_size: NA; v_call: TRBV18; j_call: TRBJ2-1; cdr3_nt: TGTGCCAGCTCACCAGGGGGGGTCTCCTACAATGAGCAGTTCTTC; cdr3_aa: CASSPGGVSYNEQFF
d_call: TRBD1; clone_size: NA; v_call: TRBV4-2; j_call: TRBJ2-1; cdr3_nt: TGTGCCAGCAGCCAAGATCAGGGGGATGAGCAGTTCTTC; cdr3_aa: CASSQDQGDEQFF
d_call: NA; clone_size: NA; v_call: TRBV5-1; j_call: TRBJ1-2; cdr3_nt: TGCGCCAGCAGCTTGGACCCAGGGCGGTATGACTACACCTTC; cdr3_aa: CASSLDPGRYDYTF
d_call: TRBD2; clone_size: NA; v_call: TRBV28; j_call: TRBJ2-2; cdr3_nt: TGTGCCAGCAGTTTACCTAGCGGGAGAGATTACACCGGGGAGCTGTTTTTT; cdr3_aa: CASSLPSGRDYTGELFF
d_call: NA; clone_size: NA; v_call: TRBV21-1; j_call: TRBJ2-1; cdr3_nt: TGTGCCAGCAGTGTGCCCGGGACTAGCGGGGTCAATGAGCAGTTCTTC; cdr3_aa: CASSVPGTSGVNEQFF
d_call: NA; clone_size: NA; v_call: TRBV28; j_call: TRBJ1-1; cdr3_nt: TGTGCCAGCAGTTCCCCTCCAGGATCGAACACTGAGGCTTTCTTT; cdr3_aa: CASSSPPGSNTEAFF
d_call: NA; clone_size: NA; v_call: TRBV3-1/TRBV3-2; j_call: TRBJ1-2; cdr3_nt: TGTGCCAGCAGTCGCGGGGACGGAGGACCCTCTAACTATGGCTACACCTTC; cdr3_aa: CASSRGDGGPSNYGYTF
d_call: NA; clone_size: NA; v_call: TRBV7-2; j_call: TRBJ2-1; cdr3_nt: TGTGCCAGCATCAACACGCTAGCCCGTGAGCAGTTCTTC; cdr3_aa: CASINTLAREQFF
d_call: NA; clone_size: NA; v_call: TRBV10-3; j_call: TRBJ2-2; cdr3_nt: TGTGCCATCAGTGAGTCTGGGATCACCGGGGAGCTGTTTTTT; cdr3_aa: CAISESGITGELFF
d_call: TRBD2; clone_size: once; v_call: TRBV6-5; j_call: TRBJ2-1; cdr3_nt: TGTGCCAGCGGGCTAGCGGACAATGAGCAGTTCTTC; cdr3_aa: CASGLADNEQFF
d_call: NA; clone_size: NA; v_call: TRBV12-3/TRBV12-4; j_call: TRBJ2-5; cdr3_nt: TGTGCCAGCAGTGATCTAGCATCCGAGACCCAGTACTTC; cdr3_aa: CASSDLASETQYF
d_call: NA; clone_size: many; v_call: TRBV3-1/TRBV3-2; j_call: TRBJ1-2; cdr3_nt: TGTGCCAGCAGTCCAAAAGTAGGTCGGTTCTTCCCTTATGGCTACACCTTC; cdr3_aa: CASSPKVGRFFPYGYTF
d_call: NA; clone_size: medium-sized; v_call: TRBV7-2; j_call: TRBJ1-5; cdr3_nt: TGTGCCAGCAGCTTACATACAGGGAGCAATCAGCCCCAGCATTTT; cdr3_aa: CASSLHTGSNQPQHF
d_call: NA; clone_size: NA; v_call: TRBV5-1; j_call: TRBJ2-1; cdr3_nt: TGCGCCAGCAGCTTCGCAGGGGCCTACAATGAGCAGTTCTTC; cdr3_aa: CASSFAGAYNEQFF
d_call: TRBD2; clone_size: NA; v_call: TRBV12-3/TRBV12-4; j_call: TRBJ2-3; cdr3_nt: TGTGCCAGCAGCGGGGGGGGAGATACGCAGTATTTT; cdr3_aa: CASSGGGDTQYF
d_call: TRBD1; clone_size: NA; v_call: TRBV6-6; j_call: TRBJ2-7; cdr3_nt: TGTGCCAGCAGTCCGCGACAGGGGGCGGCATACGAGCAGTACTTC; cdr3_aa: CASSPRQGAAYEQYF
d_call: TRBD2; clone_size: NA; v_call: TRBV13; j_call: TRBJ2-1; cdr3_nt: TGTGCCAGCAGCTTAAGCGGGGGGGCTAGGAGTGAGCAGTTCTTC; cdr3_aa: CASSLSGGARSEQFF
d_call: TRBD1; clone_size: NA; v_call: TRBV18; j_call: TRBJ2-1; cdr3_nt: TGTGCCAGCTCACCCCCGACACTGGACAGGGGGCAGTTCTTC; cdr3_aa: CASSPPTLDRGQFF
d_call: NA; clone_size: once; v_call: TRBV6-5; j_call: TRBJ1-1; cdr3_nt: TGTGCCAGCAGGGATGACGGTAGAACAGGGCCTGAAGCTTTCTTT; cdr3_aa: CASRDDGRTGPEAFF
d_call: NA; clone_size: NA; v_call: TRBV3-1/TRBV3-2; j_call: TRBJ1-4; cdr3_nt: TGTGCCAGCAGCCAGCTACAGGGAACTAATGAAAAACTGTTTTTT; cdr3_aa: CASSQLQGTNEKLFF
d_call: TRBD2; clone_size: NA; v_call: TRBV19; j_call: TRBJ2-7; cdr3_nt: TGTGCCAGTAGTATAGATATCCAGCGGGGGGCTCGAATTTACGAGCAGTACTTC; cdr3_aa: CASSIDIQRGARIYEQYF
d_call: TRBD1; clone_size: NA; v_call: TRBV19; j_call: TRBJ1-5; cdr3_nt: TGTGCCAGTAGTATAGATGGCCGGGACAGGGGGCGATTAAGCAATCAGCCCCAGCATTTT; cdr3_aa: CASSIDGRDRGRLSNQPQHF
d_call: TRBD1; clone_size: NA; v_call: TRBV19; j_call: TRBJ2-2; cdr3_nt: TGTGCCAGTAGTGCACCGGGACAGGGGCCCACCGGGGAGCTGTTTTTT; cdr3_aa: CASSAPGQGPTGELFF
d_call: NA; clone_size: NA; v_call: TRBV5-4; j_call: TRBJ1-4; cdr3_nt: TGTGCCAGCAGCTTGGGACTAACTAATGAAAAACTGTTTTTT; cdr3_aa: CASSLGLTNEKLFF
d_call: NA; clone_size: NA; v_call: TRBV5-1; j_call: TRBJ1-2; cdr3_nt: TGCGCCAGCAGCTTGGACTCCTCCAGACTAAACTATGGCTACACCTTC; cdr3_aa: CASSLDSSRLNYGYTF
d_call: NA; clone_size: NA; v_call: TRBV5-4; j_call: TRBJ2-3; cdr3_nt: TGTGCCAGCAGCTTGGATGCACGAGGGACAGATACGCAGTATTTT; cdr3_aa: CASSLDARGTDTQYF
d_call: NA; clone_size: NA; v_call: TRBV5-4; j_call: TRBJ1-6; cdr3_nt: TGTGCCAGCAGCTTGGGCAGGGATAATTCACCCCTCCACTTT; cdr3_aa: CASSLGRDNSPLHF
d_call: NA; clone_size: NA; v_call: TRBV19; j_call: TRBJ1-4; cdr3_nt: TGTGCCAGTAGCGAAGGGGGAACGGAACGCCAGGTGTTTTTT; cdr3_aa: CASSEGGTERQVFF
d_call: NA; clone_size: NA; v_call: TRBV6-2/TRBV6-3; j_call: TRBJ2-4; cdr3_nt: TGTGCCAGCAGTTGGGGTAACATTCAGTACTTC; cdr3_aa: CASSWGNIQYF